This TCR beta chain derives from a study of T cells in Graves' hyperthyroidism and ophthalmopathy. Whole-study context: Peripheral blood sampling occurred at initial diagnosis, before any treatment.

Lactation, pregnancy, other autoimmune disease or uncontrolled infection led to exclusion of patients. This clonotype was observed many times. Its antigen is still unknown. Researchers amplified the TCR beta CDR3 regions from RNA transcripts. First-round RT-PCR targeting the TCR CDR3 was performed with the HTBI primer set. MiXCR was run by TCRdb on the multiplex PCR reads, yielding one entry per CDR3 protein. The table has some 50,000 distinct CDR3 sequences, around half seen once. The CDR3 is made up of 20 amino acids. Germline V lookup: CDR1 DFQATT, CDR2 SNEGSKA (reference sequence). Unmatched junction bases numbered 25, after V lost 6 bases and J lost 7 bases. Study-level findings and limits: Researchers report that a 13 V-J model separated ophthalmopathy from stable hyperthyroidism.

Sequenced: blood. This chain connects TRBV20-1 to TRBJ2-1, with 12 bases fitting TRBD2. The receptor was derived from a woman aged 45 to 65 with Graves' ophthalmopathy. This chain's CDR3 is CSAGIRGGVLAGGIGNEQFF. CDR3 in DNA: TGCAGTGCAGGAATCAGGGGTGGGGTGCTAGCGGGAGGGATAGGGAATGAGCAGTTCTTC.